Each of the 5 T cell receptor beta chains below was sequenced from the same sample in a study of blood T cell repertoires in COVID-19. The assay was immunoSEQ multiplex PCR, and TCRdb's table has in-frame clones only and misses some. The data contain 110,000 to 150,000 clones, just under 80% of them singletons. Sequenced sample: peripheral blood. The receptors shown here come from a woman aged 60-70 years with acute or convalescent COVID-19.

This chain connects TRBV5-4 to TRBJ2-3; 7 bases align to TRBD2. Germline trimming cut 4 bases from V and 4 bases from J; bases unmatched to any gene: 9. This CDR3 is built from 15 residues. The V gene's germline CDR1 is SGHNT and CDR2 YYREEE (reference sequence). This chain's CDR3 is CASSQSGNRADTQYF. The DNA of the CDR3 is TGTGCCAGCAGCCAGAGCGGGAACCGCGCAGATACGCAGTATTTT. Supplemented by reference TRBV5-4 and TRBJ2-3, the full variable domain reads ETGVTQSPTHLIKTRGQQVTLRCSSQSGHNTVSWYQQALGQGPQFIFQYYREEENGRGNFPPRFSGLQFPNYSSELNVNALELDDSALYLCASSQSGNRADTQYFGPGTRLTVL.

In DNA form, the CDR3 reads TGCGCCAGCAGCTTGAGCGGTAGCGGGACCTACGAGCAGTACTTC. Translation gives CASSLSGSGTYEQYF. V usage is TRBV5-1 and J usage is TRBJ2-7; 8 bases are a match to TRBD2. V gave up 1 base and J gave up 2 bases; unmatched junction bases: 5. The germline gives CDR1 SGHRS, CDR2 YFSETQ. The CDR3 runs to 15 residues.

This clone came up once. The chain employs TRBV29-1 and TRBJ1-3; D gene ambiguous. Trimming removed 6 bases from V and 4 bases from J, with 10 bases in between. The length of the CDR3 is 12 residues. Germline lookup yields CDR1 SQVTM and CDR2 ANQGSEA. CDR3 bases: TGCAGCGTCCGGGAGAACGGAAACACCATATATTTT. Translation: CSVRENGNTIYF.

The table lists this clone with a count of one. The CDR3 DNA reads TGTGCCAGCAGCTTATCCGGGACAGGGTTTCAGCCCCAGCATTTT. It is translated as CASSLSGTGFQPQHF. V usage is TRBV7-9 and J usage is TRBJ1-5; 9 bases fit TRBD1. Trimming took 2 bases from V and 6 from J; bases not matched to a gene: 5. The length of the CDR3 is 15 residues. From germline, CDR1 is SEHNR and CDR2 FQNEAQ (reference sequence). The whole variable domain, remainder taken from reference TRBV7-9 and TRBJ1-5, is DTGVSQNPRHKITKRGQNVTFRCDPISEHNRLYWYRQTLGQGPEFLTYFQNEAQLEKSRLLSDRFSAERPKGSFSTLEIQRTEQGDSAMYLCASSLSGTGFQPQHFGDGTRLSIL.

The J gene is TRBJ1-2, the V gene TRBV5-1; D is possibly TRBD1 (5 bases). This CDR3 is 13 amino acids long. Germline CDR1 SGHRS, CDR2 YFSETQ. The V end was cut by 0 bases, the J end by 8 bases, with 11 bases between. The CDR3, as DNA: TGCGCCAGCAGCTTGGGAAGGGGTGAGGGCTACACCTTC. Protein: CASSLGRGEGYTF. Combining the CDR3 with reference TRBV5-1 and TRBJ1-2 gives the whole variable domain KAGVTQTPRYLIKTRGQQVTLSCSPISGHRSVSWYQQTPGQGLQFLFEYFSETQRNKGNFPGRFSGRQFSNSRSEMNVSTLELGDSALYLCASSLGRGEGYTFGSGTRLTVV.